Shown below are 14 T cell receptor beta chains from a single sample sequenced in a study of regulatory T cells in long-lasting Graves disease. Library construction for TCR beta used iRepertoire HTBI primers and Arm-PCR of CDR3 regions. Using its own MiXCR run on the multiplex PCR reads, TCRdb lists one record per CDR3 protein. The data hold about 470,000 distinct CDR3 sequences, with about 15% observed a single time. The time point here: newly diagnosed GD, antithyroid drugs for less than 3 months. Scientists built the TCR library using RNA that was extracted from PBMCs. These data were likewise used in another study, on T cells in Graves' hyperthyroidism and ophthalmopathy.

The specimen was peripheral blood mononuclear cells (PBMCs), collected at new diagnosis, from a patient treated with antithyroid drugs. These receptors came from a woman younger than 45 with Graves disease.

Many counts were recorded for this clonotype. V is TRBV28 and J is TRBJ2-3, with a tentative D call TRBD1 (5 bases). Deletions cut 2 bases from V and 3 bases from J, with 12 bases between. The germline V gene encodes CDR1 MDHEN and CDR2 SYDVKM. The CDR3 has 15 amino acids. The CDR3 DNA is TGTGCCAGCAGTTTAGGCAGGGCCCGGACAGATACGCAGTATTTT. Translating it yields CASSLGRARTDTQYF.

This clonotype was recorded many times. The CDR3 region has the DNA TGTGCCAGCAGCTTTGTGGCCACGGGGGCCGGCAATGAGCAGTTCTTC. This translates into CASSFVATGAGNEQFF. The rearrangement joins TRBV7-3 to TRBJ2-1, with D perhaps given as TRBD1 or TRBD2 (6 bases each). This CDR3 region has 16 residues. Trimming took off 3 bases at V and 6 bases at J, with 18 bases between the two ends. The germline gives CDR1 SGHTA, CDR2 FQGTGA.

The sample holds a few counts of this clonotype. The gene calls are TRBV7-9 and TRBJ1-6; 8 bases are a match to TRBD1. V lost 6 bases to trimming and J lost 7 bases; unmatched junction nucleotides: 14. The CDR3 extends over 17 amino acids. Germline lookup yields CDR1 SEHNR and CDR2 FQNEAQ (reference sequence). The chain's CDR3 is CASRPWDRTGLNSPLHF. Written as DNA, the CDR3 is TGTGCCAGCAGACCCTGGGATCGGACAGGGTTAAATTCACCCCTCCACTTT.

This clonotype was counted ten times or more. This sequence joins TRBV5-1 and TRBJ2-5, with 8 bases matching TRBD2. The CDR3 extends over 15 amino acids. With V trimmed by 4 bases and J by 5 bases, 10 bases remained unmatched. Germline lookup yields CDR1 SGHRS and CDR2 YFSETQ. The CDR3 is CASSGQTSVLETQYF. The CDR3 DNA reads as TGCGCCAGCAGCGGCCAGACTAGCGTTTTGGAGACCCAGTACTTC.

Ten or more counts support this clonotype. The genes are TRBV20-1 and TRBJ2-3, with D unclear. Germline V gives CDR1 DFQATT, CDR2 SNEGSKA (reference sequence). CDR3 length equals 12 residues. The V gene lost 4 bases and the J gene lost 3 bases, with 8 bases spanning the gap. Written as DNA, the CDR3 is TGCAGTGCTATTACAGAGACAGATACGCAGTATTTT. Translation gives CSAITETDTQYF.

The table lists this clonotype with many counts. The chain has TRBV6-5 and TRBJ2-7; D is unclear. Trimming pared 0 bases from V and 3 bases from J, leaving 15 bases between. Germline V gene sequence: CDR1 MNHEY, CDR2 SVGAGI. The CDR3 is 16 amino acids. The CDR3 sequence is CASSYSSVGRLYEQYF. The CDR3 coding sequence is TGTGCCAGCAGTTACTCGAGTGTAGGGCGGCTCTACGAGCAGTACTTC.

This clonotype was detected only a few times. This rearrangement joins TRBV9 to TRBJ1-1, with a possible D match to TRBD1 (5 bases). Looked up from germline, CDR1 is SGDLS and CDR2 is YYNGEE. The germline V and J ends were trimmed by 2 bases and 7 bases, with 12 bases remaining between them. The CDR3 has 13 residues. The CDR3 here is CASSVGGVGEAFF. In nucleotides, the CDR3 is TGTGCCAGCAGCGTTGGGGGGGTTGGTGAAGCTTTCTTT.

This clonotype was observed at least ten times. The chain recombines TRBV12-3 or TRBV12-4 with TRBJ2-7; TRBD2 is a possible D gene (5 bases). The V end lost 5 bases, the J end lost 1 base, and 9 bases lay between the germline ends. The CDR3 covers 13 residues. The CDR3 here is CASSPGISYEQYF. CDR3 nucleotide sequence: TGTGCCAGCAGTCCGGGGATTTCCTACGAGCAGTACTTC.

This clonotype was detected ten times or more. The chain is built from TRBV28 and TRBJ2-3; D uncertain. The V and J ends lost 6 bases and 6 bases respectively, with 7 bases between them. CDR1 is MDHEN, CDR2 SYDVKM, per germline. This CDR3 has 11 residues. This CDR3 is CASRTMDTQYF. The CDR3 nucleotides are TGTGCCAGCAGAACTATGGATACGCAGTATTTT.

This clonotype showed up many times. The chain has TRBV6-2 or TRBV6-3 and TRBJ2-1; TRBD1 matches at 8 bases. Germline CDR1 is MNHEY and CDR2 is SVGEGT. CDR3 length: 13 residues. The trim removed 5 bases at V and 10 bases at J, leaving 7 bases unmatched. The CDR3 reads CASSARQGQEQFF. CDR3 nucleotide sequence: TGTGCCAGCAGTGCACGACAGGGGCAGGAGCAGTTCTTC.

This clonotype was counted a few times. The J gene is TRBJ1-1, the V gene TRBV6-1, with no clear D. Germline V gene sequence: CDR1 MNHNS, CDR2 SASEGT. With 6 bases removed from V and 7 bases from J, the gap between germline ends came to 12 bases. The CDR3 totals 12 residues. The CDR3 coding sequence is TGTGCCAGCAGACGGGCTAGCGGTGAAGCTTTCTTT. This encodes CASRRASGEAFF.

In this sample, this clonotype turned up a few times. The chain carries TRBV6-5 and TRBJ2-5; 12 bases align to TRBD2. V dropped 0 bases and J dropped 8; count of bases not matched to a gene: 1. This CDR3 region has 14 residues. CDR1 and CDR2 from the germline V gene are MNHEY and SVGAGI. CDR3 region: CASSYSTSGRTQYF. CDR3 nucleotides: TGTGCCAGCAGTTACTCGACTAGCGGGAGAACCCAGTACTTC.

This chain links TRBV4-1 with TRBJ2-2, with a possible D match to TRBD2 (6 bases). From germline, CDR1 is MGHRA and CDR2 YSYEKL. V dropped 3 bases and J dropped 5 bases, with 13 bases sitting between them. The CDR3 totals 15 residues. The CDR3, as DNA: TGCGCCAGCAGCCATGTGTTCGGGGGAACCGGGGAGCTGTTTTTT. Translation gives CASSHVFGGTGELFF.

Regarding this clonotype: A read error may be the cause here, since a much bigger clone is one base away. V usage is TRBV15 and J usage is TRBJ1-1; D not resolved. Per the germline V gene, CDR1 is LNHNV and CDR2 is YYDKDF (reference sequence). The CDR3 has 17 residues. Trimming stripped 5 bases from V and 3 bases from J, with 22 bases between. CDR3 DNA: TGTGCCACCAGCGTATCAGGTGGAGGACCGAGCGACACTGAAGCTTTCTTT. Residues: CATSVSGGGPSDTEAFF. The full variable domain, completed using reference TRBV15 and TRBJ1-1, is DAMVIQNPRYQVTQFGKPVTLSCSQTLNHNVMYWYQQKSSQAPKLLFHYYDKDFNNEADTPDNFQSRRPNTSFCFLDIRSPGLGDTAMYLCATSVSGGGPSDTEAFFGQGTRLTVV.